Following are 27 T cell receptor beta chains from one sample sequenced in a study of T cell responses to AZD1222 COVID-19 vaccine. TCRdb's copy holds only in-frame clones and misses some; the assay was immunoSEQ multiplex PCR. The sample consists of roughly 150,000 clones, around 92% of them appearing once. The sequencing used peripheral blood, collected 28 days after the second AZD1222 dose. The receptors come from an adult who received the AZD1222 COVID-19 vaccine.

The gene calls are TRBV7-9 and TRBJ1-2, with D possibly matching TRBD1 (6 bases). Germline V gene lookup returns CDR1 SEHNR and CDR2 FQNEAQ (reference sequence). The CDR3 consists of 13 residues. Trimming stripped 1 base from V and 7 bases from J, with 10 bases between. The CDR3 DNA reads as TGTGCCAGCAGCTTAGTACAGGGAATTGGCTACACCTTC. It specifies CASSLVQGIGYTF.

J is TRBJ1-5 and V is TRBV23-1; D unclear. TRBV23-1 is designated an ORF whose function remains uncertain. CDR3 length equals 17 residues. V was trimmed by 2 bases and J by 5 bases, leaving 19 bases between them. The CDR3 sequence: CASSQLSLSLTDQPQHF. The CDR3 coding sequence is TGCGCCAGCAGTCAACTTTCCCTTTCACTTACCGATCAGCCCCAGCATTTT.

The chain is built from TRBV27 and TRBJ2-3; D gene ambiguous. The CDR3 consists of 14 residues. Trimming cost V 7 bases and J 5 bases, with 16 bases left between them. CDR1 and CDR2 from the germline V gene are MNHEY and SMNVEV (reference sequence). The CDR3 bases are TGTGCCAGCACCCGAGGCAGGTTTCAAGATACGCAGTATTTT. This encodes CASTRGRFQDTQYF.

The chain links TRBV7-9 to TRBJ1-1; a weak D match, TRBD1 (5 bases). The CDR3 spans 15 residues. Per germline, CDR1 SEHNR and CDR2 FQNEAQ (reference sequence). The V end lost 3 bases, the J end lost 1 base, and 12 bases lay between the germline ends. The CDR3 sequence is CASSFNLGRNTEAFF. The CDR3, as DNA: TGTGCCAGCAGCTTCAATTTGGGGCGGAACACTGAAGCTTTCTTT. The entire variable domain, with the rest obtained from reference TRBV7-9 and TRBJ1-1, is as follows: DTGVSQNPRHKITKRGQNVTFRCDPISEHNRLYWYRQTLGQGPEFLTYFQNEAQLEKSRLLSDRFSAERPKGSFSTLEIQRTEQGDSAMYLCASSFNLGRNTEAFFGQGTRLTVV.

V is TRBV9 and J is TRBJ1-1; perhaps TRBD1 as D (5 bases). From germline, CDR1 is SGDLS and CDR2 YYNGEE. Trimming took off 2 bases at V and 3 bases at J, with 17 bases between the two ends. The CDR3 runs 16 residues. The CDR3 region is CASSVSPIRDDTEAFF. The CDR3 DNA is TGTGCCAGCAGCGTCAGCCCGATCAGGGATGACACTGAAGCTTTCTTT.

The chain carries TRBV29-1 and TRBJ1-2; 9 bases line up with TRBD1. The V and J ends lost 7 bases and 2 bases, in that order; junction bases with no gene match: 5. The CDR3 has 13 residues. CDR1 is SQVTM, CDR2 ANQGSEA, per germline. The CDR3, as DNA: TGCAGCGCCGGGACAGGGACAAACTATGGCTACACCTTC. Its translation: CSAGTGTNYGYTF.

The genes are TRBV3-1 (or the pseudogene TRBV3-2) and TRBJ1-1; 11 bases agree with TRBD1. The CDR3 totals 19 residues. The trim removed 0 bases at V and 0 bases at J, leaving 9 bases unmatched. Looked up from germline, CDR1 is LGHDT and CDR2 is YNNKEL (reference sequence). CDR3 amino acids: CASSQDPGTGGFMNTEAFF. The CDR3 coding sequence is TGTGCCAGCAGCCAAGATCCCGGGACAGGGGGTTTCATGAACACTGAAGCTTTCTTT.

The chain has TRBV7-3 and TRBJ1-6; possibly TRBD1 for D (6 bases). The CDR3 is 15 amino acids. Trimming left V 2 bases short and J 9 bases short, with 14 bases between. Germline CDR1 and CDR2: SGHTA and FQGTGA. CDR3 nucleotide sequence: TGTGCCAGCAGCTTAGCCTCAGGGGTAGGTTCACCCCTCCACTTT. Translation: CASSLASGVGSPLHF.

V and J are TRBV23-1 and TRBJ2-3; D gene uncertain. TRBV23-1 is classed as an ORF, of uncertain function. The V and J ends lost 8 bases and 2 bases respectively, with 14 bases between them. CDR3 length equals 14 residues. The CDR3 DNA reads as TGCGCCAGCGTAGGCCCCCTATCCACAGATACGCAGTATTTT. Translating it yields CASVGPLSTDTQYF.

V is TRBV10-3 and J is TRBJ1-5; D gene uncertain. This CDR3 region has 13 residues. Germline V CDR1 and CDR2: ENHRY, SYGVKD. Trimming shortened V by 10 bases and J by 5 bases, and 15 bases separated the two germline ends. In nucleotides, the CDR3 is TGTGCCACCCTTTCCGGGCCCTATCAGCCCCAGCATTTT. Its protein product is CATLSGPYQPQHF.

J is TRBJ1-5 and V is TRBV2; unclear D gene. CDR1 and CDR2 (germline): SNHLY, FYNNEI. The CDR3 is 12 residues long. V lost 0 bases, J lost 7 bases, and 4 bases lay in between. CDR3 in DNA: TGTGCCAGCAGTGAAGCTGGACAGCCCCAGCATTTT. Translation gives CASSEAGQPQHF. Full variable domain (missing parts from reference TRBV2 and TRBJ1-5): EPEVTQTPSHQVTQMGQEVILRCVPISNHLYFYWYRQILGQKVEFLVSFYNNEISEKSEIFDDQFSVERPDGSNFTLKIRSTKLEDSAMYFCASSEAGQPQHFGDGTRLSIL.

This clone was detected only a few times. The rearrangement uses TRBV3-1 (or the pseudogene TRBV3-2) and TRBJ2-7; 9 bases fit TRBD1. This CDR3 spans 15 amino acids. Trimming took 5 bases from V and 1 from J; bases not matched to a gene: 6. Germline V lookup: CDR1 LGHDT, CDR2 YNNKEL (reference sequence). The chain's CDR3 is CASSVGQGRSYEQYF. The DNA for the CDR3 is TGTGCCAGCAGCGTGGGACAGGGTCGGTCCTACGAGCAGTACTTC.

V usage is TRBV7-9 and J usage is TRBJ2-7, with 7 nucleotides matching TRBD1. Germline CDR1 reads SEHNR; CDR2 reads FQNEAQ (reference sequence). There are 11 residues in the CDR3. The CDR3 DNA is TGTTGTGAGGGGGCCGCCTACGAGCAGTACTTC. Protein: CCEGAAYEQYF.

The J gene is TRBJ2-7, the V gene TRBV2; 7 bases align to TRBD1. This CDR3 is built from 17 residues. Germline values: CDR1 SNHLY, CDR2 FYNNEI. The junction had 16 bases not matched to a gene; V was cut back by 5 bases and J by 3 bases. The CDR3: CASSTHFPRTGDYEQYF. CDR3 nucleotides: TGTGCCAGCAGTACCCATTTTCCACGGACAGGAGACTACGAGCAGTACTTC.

This chain connects TRBV28 to TRBJ1-2; D ambiguous. CDR3 length: 14 amino acids. Germline lookup yields CDR1 MDHEN and CDR2 SYDVKM. V lost 5 bases and J 4 bases, leaving 14 bases between the germline ends. The DNA of the CDR3 is TGTGCCAGCAGTCAACCCACAACAGCCTATGGCTACACCTTC. Its protein product is CASSQPTTAYGYTF.

The chain employs TRBV5-4 and TRBJ1-2; D call uncertain. Germline-derived CDR1 and CDR2 are SGHNT and YYREEE (reference sequence). V dropped 6 bases and J dropped 2 bases, with 14 bases sitting between them. The length of the CDR3 is 14 residues. The CDR3 region is CASTLGGQNYGYTF. The CDR3 DNA reads TGTGCCAGCACCCTTGGTGGCCAGAACTATGGCTACACCTTC.

CDR3 coding DNA: TGTGCCAGCAGCTGGGGACGGATCAATCAGCCCCAGCATTTT. Its translation: CASSWGRINQPQHF. The rearrangement joins TRBV5-6 to TRBJ1-5; a weak D match, TRBD1 (5 bases). The ends were cut back, 3 bases at V and 3 bases at J, with 10 bases in the middle. The CDR3 loop spans 14 amino acids. Germline V gene sequence: CDR1 SGHDT, CDR2 YYEEEE.

V is TRBV5-1 and J is TRBJ2-3, with unresolved D. The germline CDR1 and CDR2 sequences are SGHRS and YFSETQ. V was trimmed by 2 bases and J by 6 bases, leaving 13 bases between them. The CDR3 has 14 amino acids. The CDR3 protein is CASSFSQAGDTQYF. DNA for the CDR3: TGCGCCAGCAGCTTCAGTCAAGCCGGGGATACGCAGTATTTT.

This clone came up once. The rearrangement uses TRBV7-2 and TRBJ2-7; D may be TRBD1 (5 bases). V gave up 1 base and J gave up 0 bases, with 10 bases separating them. Looked up from germline, CDR1 is SGHTA and CDR2 is FQGNSA. This CDR3 spans 15 amino acids. CDR3 DNA sequence: TGTGCCAGCAGCTTAGGTCAGGGCCTCTCCTACGAGCAGTACTTC. It translates to CASSLGQGLSYEQYF. Together with reference TRBV7-2 and TRBJ2-7, the CDR3 gives the full variable domain: GAGVSQSPSNKVTEKGKDVELRCDPISGHTALYWYRQSLGQGLEFLIYFQGNSAPDKSGLPSDRFSAERTGGSVSTLTIQRTQQEDSAVYLCASSLGQGLSYEQYFGPGTRLTVT.

The rearrangement links TRBV27 to TRBJ1-1; the D gene is possibly TRBD1 (6 bases). The CDR3 is 16 residues long. Trimming pared 3 bases from V and 0 bases from J, leaving 14 bases between. Germline CDR1 reads MNHEY; CDR2 reads SMNVEV (reference sequence). CDR3 protein: CASSFTTGTLNTEAFF. As DNA, the CDR3 is TGTGCCAGCAGTTTTACAACAGGGACTCTGAACACTGAAGCTTTCTTT.

The chain combines TRBV2 with TRBJ2-2; 7 bases match TRBD1. CDR1 is SNHLY and CDR2 is FYNNEI in the germline V gene. With 5 bases clipped from V and 0 bases from J, the junction kept 9 bases outside the gene matches. CDR3 length: 17 amino acids. The chain's CDR3 is CASSQPIDRANTGELFF. CDR3 in DNA: TGTGCCAGCAGTCAACCCATTGACAGGGCGAACACCGGGGAGCTGTTTTTT.

This clone has a single count. The rearrangement uses TRBV30 and TRBJ1-2, with a tentative D call TRBD1 (5 bases). Germline V gene lookup returns CDR1 GTSNPN and CDR2 SVGIG (reference sequence). The CDR3 consists of 14 residues. Trimming removed 0 bases from V and 8 bases from J, with 16 bases in between. CDR3 amino acids: CAWSVPTGQGGYTF. As DNA, the CDR3 is TGTGCCTGGAGTGTACCGACGGGGCAGGGCGGCTACACCTTC.

A note on this clone: Sequence at one end of the junction differs from germline and may be a read error. The V call is TRBV19, the J call TRBJ2-1, with D tentatively TRBD1 (5 bases). CDR3 size: 16 residues. CDR1 and CDR2 (germline): LNHDA, SQIVND (reference sequence). CDR3 bases: TGTGCCAGTAGTTTAGACGACAGCCGCTCCTACAATGAGCAGTTCTTC. This gives the protein CASSLDDSRSYNEQFF.

The genes are TRBV2 and TRBJ2-7; TRBD1 might be the D (5 bases). The V end was cut by 8 bases, the J end by 6 bases, with 11 bases between. The CDR3 runs 11 residues. Per the germline V gene, CDR1 is SNHLY and CDR2 is FYNNEI. The CDR3 reads CASQRQSEQYF. The DNA of the CDR3 is TGTGCCAGCCAGAGACAGTCCGAGCAGTACTTC.

This clone was counted a single time. The chain uses TRBV27 and TRBJ1-5, with 10 bases aligning to TRBD1. CDR1 and CDR2 from the germline V gene are MNHEY and SMNVEV (reference sequence). This CDR3 spans 16 amino acids. The V gene end was trimmed by 2 bases and the J gene end by 6 bases; junction bases not matched to a gene: 7. The CDR3 reads CASSLVGQGGRQPQHF. CDR3 bases: TGTGCCAGCAGTTTAGTAGGACAGGGGGGTCGTCAGCCCCAGCATTTT.

V usage is TRBV5-1 and J usage is TRBJ1-1; maybe TRBD1 (5 bases). Looked up from germline, CDR1 is SGHRS and CDR2 is YFSETQ. Trimming removed 0 bases at V and 5 bases at J, with 11 bases between. There are 14 residues in the CDR3. The CDR3 sequence: CASSLVGLGTEAFF. The CDR3 DNA sequence: TGCGCCAGCAGCTTGGTGGGGCTGGGGACTGAAGCTTTCTTT.

The rearrangement joins TRBV9 to TRBJ1-2, with D possibly TRBD1 on 5 matching bases. The CDR3 totals 14 residues. CDR1 and CDR2 (germline): SGDLS, YYNGEE. Trimming stripped 4 bases from V and 7 bases from J, with 17 bases between. DNA for the CDR3: TGTGCCAGCAGCTCCGGGGGGGGATTCGGTGGCTACACCTTC. Translation gives CASSSGGGFGGYTF.